This TCR beta chain comes out of a study of blood T cell repertoires in COVID-19. Here immunoSEQ multiplex PCR was the method, and the copy in TCRdb shows in-frame clones only, minus some. The sample lists some 530,000 clones; less than 90% were seen once. A single count supports this clone. This sequence was found in a woman in her sixties who had recovered from COVID-19. What was sequenced was PBMCs or T cells enriched from blood (not recorded which).

CDR3 amino acids: CASSQEDRGDTIYF. CDR3 nucleotides: TGTGCCAGCAGCCAAGAGGACAGGGGGGACACCATATATTTT. The rearrangement joins TRBV3-1 (or the pseudogene TRBV3-2) to TRBJ1-3; TRBD1 aligns across 10 bases. CDR3 length equals 14 residues. In germline, CDR1 is LGHDT, CDR2 YNNKEL (reference sequence). The junction had 1 base not matched to a gene; V was cut back by 0 bases and J by 8 bases.